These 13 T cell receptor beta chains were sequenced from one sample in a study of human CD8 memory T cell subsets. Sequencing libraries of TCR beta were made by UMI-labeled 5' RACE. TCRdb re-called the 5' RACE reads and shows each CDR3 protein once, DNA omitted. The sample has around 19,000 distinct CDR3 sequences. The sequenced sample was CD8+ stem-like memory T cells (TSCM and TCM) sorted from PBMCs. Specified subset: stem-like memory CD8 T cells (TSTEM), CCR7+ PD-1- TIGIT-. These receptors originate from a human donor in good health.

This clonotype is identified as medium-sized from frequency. CDR3 amino acids: CASSGSGDRGHTGELFF. The V and J genes are TRBV19 and TRBJ2-2; as DNA is missing, the TRBD1 call by TCRdb cannot be tested. Germline CDR1 and CDR2: LNHDA and SQIVND (reference sequence). This CDR3 has 17 residues. Full variable domain (outside the CDR3, taken from reference TRBV19 and TRBJ2-2): DGGITQSPKYLFRKEGQNVTLSCEQNLNHDAMYWYRQDPGQGLRLIYYSQIVNDFQKGDIAEGYSVSREKKESFPLTVTSAQKNPTAFYLCASSGSGDRGHTGELFFGEGSRLTVL.

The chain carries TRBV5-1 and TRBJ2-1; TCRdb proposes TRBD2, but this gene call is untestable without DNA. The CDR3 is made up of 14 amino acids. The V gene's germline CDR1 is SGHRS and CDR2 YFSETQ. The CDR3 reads CASSPAEGRNEQFF.

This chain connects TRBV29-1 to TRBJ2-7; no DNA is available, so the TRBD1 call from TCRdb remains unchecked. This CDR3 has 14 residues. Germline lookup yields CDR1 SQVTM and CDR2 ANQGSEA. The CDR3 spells CSVEDRGSGYEQYF.

CDR3: CASSLTSSSSVDEQFF. V and J are TRBV7-3 and TRBJ2-1. This CDR3 region has 16 residues. Germline V gene lookup returns CDR1 SGHTA and CDR2 FQGTGA. Full variable domain (missing parts from reference TRBV7-3 and TRBJ2-1): GAGVSQTPSNKVTEKGKYVELRCDPISGHTALYWYRQSLGQGPEFLIYFQGTGAADDSGLPNDRFFAVRPEGSVSTLKIQRTERGDSAVYLCASSLTSSSSVDEQFFGPGTRLTVL.

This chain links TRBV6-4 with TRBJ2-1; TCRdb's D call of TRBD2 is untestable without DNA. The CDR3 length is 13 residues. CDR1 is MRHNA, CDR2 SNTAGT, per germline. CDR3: CASSDSLGTSLFF.

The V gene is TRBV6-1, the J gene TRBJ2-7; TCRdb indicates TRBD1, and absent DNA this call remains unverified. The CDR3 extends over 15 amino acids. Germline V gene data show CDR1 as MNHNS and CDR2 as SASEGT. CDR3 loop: CASSVGTRVPREQYF.

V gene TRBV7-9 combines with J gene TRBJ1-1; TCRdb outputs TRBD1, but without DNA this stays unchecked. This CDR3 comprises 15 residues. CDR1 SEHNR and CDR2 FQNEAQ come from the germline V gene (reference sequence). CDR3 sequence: CASSPLTGGDTEAFF.

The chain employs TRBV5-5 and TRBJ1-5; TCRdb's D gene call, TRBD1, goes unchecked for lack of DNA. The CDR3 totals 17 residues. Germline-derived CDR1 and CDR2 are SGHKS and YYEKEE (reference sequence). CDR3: CASSLSFWDEGNQPQHF.

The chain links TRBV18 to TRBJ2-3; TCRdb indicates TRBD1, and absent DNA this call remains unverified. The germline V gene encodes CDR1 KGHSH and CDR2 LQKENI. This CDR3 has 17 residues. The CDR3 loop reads CASSPSDRGLGTDTQYF.

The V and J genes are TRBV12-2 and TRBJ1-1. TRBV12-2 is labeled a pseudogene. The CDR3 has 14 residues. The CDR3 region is CASRSLFWVTEAFF.

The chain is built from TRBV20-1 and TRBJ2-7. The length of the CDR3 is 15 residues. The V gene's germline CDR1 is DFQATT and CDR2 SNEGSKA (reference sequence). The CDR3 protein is CSARDIAETSYEQYF.

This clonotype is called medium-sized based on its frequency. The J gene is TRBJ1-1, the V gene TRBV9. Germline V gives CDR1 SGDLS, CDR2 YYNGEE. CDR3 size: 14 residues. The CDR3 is CASSVVDGRAEAFF.

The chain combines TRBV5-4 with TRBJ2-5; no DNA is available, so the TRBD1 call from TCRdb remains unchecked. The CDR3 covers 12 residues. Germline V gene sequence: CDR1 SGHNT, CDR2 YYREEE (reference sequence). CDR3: CASSTSPGAQYF.